Below are 15 T cell receptor beta chains sequenced from a single sample in a study of blood T cell repertoires in COVID-19. Assay used: immunoSEQ multiplex PCR; TCRdb lists only in-frame clones, some missing. The table shows roughly 88,000 clones, with around three quarters occurring only once. Sequencing input: peripheral blood. The origin of the receptors is a woman in her fifties or sixties in a cohort sampled during active or convalescent COVID-19.

The V call is TRBV5-4, the J call TRBJ2-5, with TRBD1 as a possible D gene (6 bases). The CDR3 spans 15 residues. Trimming left V 0 bases short and J 2 bases short, with 11 bases between. Germline V gene sequence: CDR1 SGHNT, CDR2 YYREEE (reference sequence). The CDR3: CASSLGQGRQETQYF. Written as DNA, the CDR3 is TGTGCCAGCAGCTTGGGGCAGGGGCGACAAGAGACCCAGTACTTC.

This rearrangement joins TRBV3-1 (or the pseudogene TRBV3-2) to TRBJ1-4; D not resolved. The CDR3 length is 14 residues. V gave up 7 bases and J gave up 2 bases, with 11 bases separating them. CDR1 and CDR2 from the germline V gene are LGHDT and YNNKEL (reference sequence). The CDR3 sequence: CASNLGSTNEKLFF. CDR3 sequence (DNA): TGTGCCAGCAACCTCGGTAGTACTAATGAAAAACTGTTTTTT.

The rearrangement uses TRBV7-3 and TRBJ2-2, with D tentatively TRBD1 (6 bases). The CDR3 is 17 residues long. Germline CDR1 and CDR2: SGHTA and FQGTGA. V lost 5 bases and J 0 bases, leaving 16 bases between the germline ends. CDR3 sequence: CASSPGRTASNTGELFF. DNA for the CDR3: TGTGCCAGCAGCCCGGGACGGACAGCTTCGAACACCGGGGAGCTGTTTTTT.

The V call is TRBV7-8, the J call TRBJ1-3, with a weak D call TRBD1 (6 bases). V lost 3 bases to trimming and J lost 0 bases, with 12 bases between them. The CDR3 runs 16 residues. Looked up from germline, CDR1 is SGHVS and CDR2 is FQNEAQ. CDR3 in amino acids: CASSLKGGISGNTIYF. The CDR3 DNA is TGTGCCAGCAGCTTGAAGGGGGGGATCTCTGGAAACACCATATATTTT.

V is TRBV19 and J is TRBJ1-1; D call uncertain. In germline, CDR1 is LNHDA, CDR2 SQIVND (reference sequence). The CDR3 covers 15 residues. Trimming left V 8 bases short and J 3 bases short, with 19 bases between. CDR3 nucleotides: TGTGCCAGTCCCCCCCCGTATGGGAGTGACACTGAAGCTTTCTTT. Encoded protein: CASPPPYGSDTEAFF.

V and J are TRBV5-1 and TRBJ2-3, with TRBD1 matching 7 bases. V lost 3 bases, J lost 2 bases, and 3 bases stayed unmatched. CDR1 and CDR2 (germline): SGHRS, YFSETQ. This CDR3 spans 14 amino acids. The CDR3, as DNA: TGCGCCAGCAGCTCGGGGACAGTCACAGATACGCAGTATTTT. Residues: CASSSGTVTDTQYF. Drawing the rest from reference TRBV5-1 and TRBJ2-3, the complete variable domain is KAGVTQTPRYLIKTRGQQVTLSCSPISGHRSVSWYQQTPGQGLQFLFEYFSETQRNKGNFPGRFSGRQFSNSRSEMNVSTLELGDSALYLCASSSGTVTDTQYFGPGTRLTVL.

V usage is TRBV21-1 and J usage is TRBJ2-7; whether TRBD1, the table's D call, matches the DNA was not checked. TRBV21-1 is shown as a pseudogene. The CDR3 is made up of 11 amino acids. In DNA, the CDR3 is TGTGCCAGCAGCACCTGGACAGAGCAGTACTTC. Translation gives CASSTWTEQYF.

The sample holds a few counts of this clone. The V gene is TRBV2, the J gene TRBJ2-3; D possibly corresponds to TRBD1 (6 bases). Germline assignment: CDR1 SNHLY and CDR2 FYNNEI. Trimming left V 4 bases short and J 2 bases short, with 10 bases between. There are 14 residues in the CDR3. The chain's CDR3 is CASSGGRTTDTQYF. CDR3 bases: TGTGCCAGCAGTGGGGGGCGCACCACAGATACGCAGTATTTT.

This clone came up once. V is TRBV28 and J is TRBJ1-2, with TRBD1 matching over 8 bases. The CDR3 runs 13 residues. Trimming cost V 9 bases and J 3 bases; bases outside gene matches: 6. Germline V gene lookup returns CDR1 MDHEN and CDR2 SYDVKM. For the CDR3, the DNA is TGTGCCAGTAGTCAGGGGGCGCACTATGGCTACACCTTC. It is translated as CASSQGAHYGYTF.

The rearrangement uses TRBV5-1 and TRBJ2-3, with 14 bases lining up with TRBD2. Germline CDR1 SGHRS, CDR2 YFSETQ. The V gene end was trimmed by 0 bases and the J gene end by 1 base; junction bases not matched to a gene: 16. The length of the CDR3 is 22 residues. Written as DNA, the CDR3 is TGCGCCAGCAGCTTGGTTGGAAAAGTGACTAGCGGGGGGGAATATGGCACAGATACGCAGTATTTT. Translated, it gives CASSLVGKVTSGGEYGTDTQYF.

The CDR3 DNA is TGTGCCAGCAGTTCCCCAGCGGGGGCCGGAGATACGCAGTATTTT. Protein product: CASSSPAGAGDTQYF. The chain links TRBV6-5 to TRBJ2-3; 8 bases agree with TRBD2. V shed 4 bases, J shed 5 bases, and the junction held 8 bases outside the gene matches. CDR3 length: 15 residues. Germline values: CDR1 MNHEY, CDR2 SVGAGI.

This clone was observed once. This rearrangement joins TRBV7-9 to TRBJ1-4; the match to TRBD1 covers 10 bases. Germline V gene lookup returns CDR1 SEHNR and CDR2 FQNEAQ (reference sequence). V was pared by 6 bases and J by 0 bases, with 4 bases of the junction left unmatched. This CDR3 is built from 16 residues. The CDR3 bases are TGTGCCAGCAGAAGGGACAGGGGCGCAACTAATGAAAAACTGTTTTTT. It translates to CASRRDRGATNEKLFF.

The chain couples TRBV13 to TRBJ1-2, with 10 bases lining up with TRBD1. V trimming: 3 bases; J trimming: 6 bases; junction bases outside the gene matches: 7. The germline V gene has CDR1 PRHDT and CDR2 FYEKMQ (reference sequence). The CDR3 covers 15 residues. The CDR3 DNA follows: TGTGCCAGCAGCTTGCCCGGGACAGGGGACCATGGCTACACCTTC. Translated, it gives CASSLPGTGDHGYTF.

This chain uses TRBV3-1 (or the pseudogene TRBV3-2) with TRBJ2-3; D is unclear. The CDR3 runs to 12 residues. V dropped 4 bases and J dropped 6 bases, with 8 bases sitting between them. The V gene's germline CDR1 is LGHDT and CDR2 YNNKEL (reference sequence). CDR3 in DNA: TGTGCCAGCAGCCCGACTTACGATACGCAGTATTTT. This codes for CASSPTYDTQYF.

J is TRBJ2-7 and V is TRBV6-5; D is undetermined. Trimming removed 5 bases at V and 0 bases at J, with 11 bases between. Germline CDR1 and CDR2: MNHEY and SVGAGI. The CDR3 runs to 14 residues. Written as DNA, the CDR3 is TGTGCCAGCAGTCGTCAGTGGAGCTCCTACGAGCAGTACTTC. It translates to CASSRQWSSYEQYF.